Listed here are 9 T cell receptor beta chains from one sample, sequenced in a study of Ad26.COV2.S vaccination and SARS-CoV-2 variants. Here immunoSEQ multiplex PCR was the method, and the copy in TCRdb shows in-frame clones only, minus some. Here the sample spans 97,000 or so clones, about 78% being singletons. The specimen was peripheral blood, collected after recovery from COVID-19. The source is a human donor who had recovered from COVID-19.

This chain connects TRBV5-1 to TRBJ2-3, with 8 bases identical to TRBD2. Trimming cost V 0 bases and J 3 bases; bases outside gene matches: 3. CDR3 length equals 15 residues. Germline V CDR1 and CDR2: SGHRS, YFSETQ. The CDR3 DNA reads as TGCGCCAGCAGCTTGGTCGGGGGGGTGACAGATACGCAGTATTTT. This gives the protein CASSLVGGVTDTQYF.

This clone rates as medium-sized (0.01 to 0.1%). The chain uses TRBV6-2 or TRBV6-3 and TRBJ1-5; D uncertain. This CDR3 region has 16 residues. Trimming stripped 6 bases from V and 0 bases from J, with 15 bases between. Germline CDR1 MNHEY, CDR2 SVGEGT. The CDR3 region has the DNA TGTGCCAGCAGCCCCCGGGGTTATTATAGCAATCAGCCCCAGCATTTT. It encodes CASSPRGYYSNQPQHF.

This clone was recorded once. The rearrangement joins TRBV29-1 to TRBJ2-5, with D possibly being TRBD1 or TRBD2 (5 bases each). V gave up 5 bases and J gave up 5 bases, with 12 bases separating them. This CDR3 has 12 residues. Looked up from germline, CDR1 is SQVTM and CDR2 is ANQGSEA. The CDR3 region has the DNA TGCAGCGTTAGACTCGAGGGGGAGACCCAGTACTTC. Protein: CSVRLEGETQYF.

This clone was seen once. This chain connects TRBV19 to TRBJ1-5, with 8 bases aligning to TRBD1. Germline CDR1 LNHDA, CDR2 SQIVND (reference sequence). The CDR3 totals 16 residues. The trim removed 5 bases at V and 5 bases at J, leaving 11 bases unmatched. CDR3 protein: CASSFTPGGLHQPQHF. For the CDR3, the DNA is TGTGCCAGTAGTTTCACCCCAGGGGGCTTACATCAGCCCCAGCATTTT.

This clone has just a few counts. J is TRBJ1-1 and V is TRBV2; the D is unclear. Per the germline V gene, CDR1 is SNHLY and CDR2 is FYNNEI. With 7 bases removed from V and 6 bases from J, the gap between germline ends came to 6 bases. The CDR3 length is 10 residues. CDR3 bases: TGTGCCAGCAACAACGCTGAAGCTTTCTTT. Protein sequence: CASNNAEAFF.

The V call is TRBV4-2, the J call TRBJ1-2, with D possibly being TRBD1 (5 bases). Trimming took 1 base from V and 8 from J, leaving 20 bases between them. Germline V lookup: CDR1 LGHNA, CDR2 YNFKEQ. This CDR3 is built from 16 residues. DNA for the CDR3: TGTGCCAGCAGCCAAGCGATGGGGACGGATCGTTGGGGCTACACCTTC. Translation: CASSQAMGTDRWGYTF.

V is TRBV29-1 and J is TRBJ1-5; possibly TRBD1 for D (6 bases). CDR3 length: 13 amino acids. With 5 bases removed from V and 0 bases from J, the gap between germline ends came to 8 bases. Germline V gives CDR1 SQVTM, CDR2 ANQGSEA. This CDR3 reads CSVRDNSNQPQHF. CDR3 DNA sequence: TGCAGCGTTAGGGACAATAGCAATCAGCCCCAGCATTTT.

The chain couples TRBV10-1 to TRBJ2-2; 9 bases line up with TRBD1. Germline CDR1 is WNHNN and CDR2 is SYGVQD (reference sequence). The CDR3 is 13 residues long. The trim removed 4 bases at V and 6 bases at J, leaving 0 bases unmatched. The CDR3 DNA sequence: TGCGCCAGCAGTGGACAGGGGGCCGGGGAGCTGTTTTTT. It translates to CASSGQGAGELFF.

The genes are TRBV11-3 and TRBJ1-2; D not resolved. This CDR3 region has 16 residues. The ends were cut back, 9 bases at V and 8 bases at J, with 28 bases in the middle. Germline-derived CDR1 and CDR2 are SGHNT and YENEEA. This CDR3 reads CASQRPTKRSARGYTF. CDR3 nucleotides: TGTGCCAGTCAAAGGCCAACGAAAAGGTCCGCCAGAGGCTACACCTTC.